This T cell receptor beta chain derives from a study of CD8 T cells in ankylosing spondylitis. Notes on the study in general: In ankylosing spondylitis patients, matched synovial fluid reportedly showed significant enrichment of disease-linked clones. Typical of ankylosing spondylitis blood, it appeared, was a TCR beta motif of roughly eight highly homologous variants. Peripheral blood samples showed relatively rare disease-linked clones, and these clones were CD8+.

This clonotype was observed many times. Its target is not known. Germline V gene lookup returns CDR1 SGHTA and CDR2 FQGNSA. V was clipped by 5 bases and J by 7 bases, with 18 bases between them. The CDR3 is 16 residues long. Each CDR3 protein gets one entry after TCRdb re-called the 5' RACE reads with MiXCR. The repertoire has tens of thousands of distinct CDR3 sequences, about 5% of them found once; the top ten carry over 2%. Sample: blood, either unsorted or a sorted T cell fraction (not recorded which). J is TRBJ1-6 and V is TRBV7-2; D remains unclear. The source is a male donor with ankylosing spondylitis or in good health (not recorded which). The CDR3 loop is CASSRGGFGINSPLHF. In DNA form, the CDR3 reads TGTGCCAGCAGCCGAGGCGGTTTTGGGATAAATTCACCCCTCCACTTT.